The clone carrying this TCR beta chain came up a few times. The data stem from a study of T cells in Graves' hyperthyroidism and ophthalmopathy. Stable hyperthyroidism: no ophthalmopathy progression over 18 months of follow-up. A patient was excluded if there was uncontrolled infection, other autoimmune disease, pregnancy or lactation. Isolation of PBMCs was performed on around 9.8 ml fresh peripheral blood. The germline V gene encodes CDR1 MNHNY and CDR2 SVGAGI (reference sequence). This CDR3 is built from 16 residues. V shed 5 bases, J shed 3 bases, and the junction held 9 bases outside the gene matches. Regions amplified from RNA transcripts were the TCR beta CDR3 regions. TCR CDR3 regions were first amplified by RT-PCR with HTBI primers. TCRdb independently ran MiXCR on the multiplex PCR reads; one entry per CDR3 protein. This table holds 700,000 to 850,000 distinct CDR3 sequences, 35% found once.

The gene calls are TRBV6-6 and TRBJ1-1; 10 positions agree with TRBD1. This clonotype originated in a woman in her thirties or forties with Graves' hyperthyroidism. The material sequenced was blood. The CDR3 reads CASSPRTGGGYTEAFF. DNA of the CDR3: TGTGCCAGCAGTCCTCGGACAGGGGGAGGGTACACTGAAGCTTTCTTT.